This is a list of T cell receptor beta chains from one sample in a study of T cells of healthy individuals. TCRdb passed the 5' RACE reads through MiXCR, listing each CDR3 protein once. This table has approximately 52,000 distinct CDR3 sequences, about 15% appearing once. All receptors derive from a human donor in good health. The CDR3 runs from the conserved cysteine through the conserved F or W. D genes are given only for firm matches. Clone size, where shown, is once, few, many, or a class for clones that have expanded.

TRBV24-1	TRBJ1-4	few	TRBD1	TGTGCCACCAGTGATCCTACAGGGGTGGATAATGAAAAACTGTTTTTT	CATSDPTGVDNEKLFF
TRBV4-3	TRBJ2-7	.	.	TGCGCCAGCAGCCAACTCCTAGGGGGATTGAGTGCGACCTACGAGCAGTACTTC	CASSQLLGGLSATYEQYF
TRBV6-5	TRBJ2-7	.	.	TGTGCCAGCAGTTACTCTGGGACGACAGACGAGCAGTACTTC	CASSYSGTTDEQYF
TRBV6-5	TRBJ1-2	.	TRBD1	TGTGCCAGCAGTGGGGACAGGAAGAACTATGGCTACACCTTC	CASSGDRKNYGYTF
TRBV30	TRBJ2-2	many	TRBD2	TGTGCCTGGAGTAGTCGCGGGAGGGCGAACACCGGGGAGCTGTTTTTT	CAWSSRGRANTGELFF
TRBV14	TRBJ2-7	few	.	TGTGCCAGCAGCCAAGATACCCAAGTCGGGGAGCAGTACTTC	CASSQDTQVGEQYF
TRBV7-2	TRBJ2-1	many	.	TGTGCCAGCAGCTTGACTAGCCGGGGGGCTTACAATGAGCAGTTCTTC	CASSLTSRGAYNEQFF
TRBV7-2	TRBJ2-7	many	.	TGTGCCAGCAGCCCTCAATCAGGAGGTTCGACTAGTCTCCCTTACGAGCAGTACTTC	CASSPQSGGSTSLPYEQYF
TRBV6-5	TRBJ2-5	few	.	TGTGCCAGCAGTTACACAGGGAGGGAGACCCAGTACTTC	CASSYTGRETQYF
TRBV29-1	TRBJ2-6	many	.	TGCAGCGTTGTGGGGGTTATTGGGGCCAACGTCCTGACTTTC	CSVVGVIGANVLTF
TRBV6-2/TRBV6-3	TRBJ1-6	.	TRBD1	TGTGCCAGCAGGCCCGGGACAGGAAAGGATTCACCCCTCCACTTT	CASRPGTGKDSPLHF
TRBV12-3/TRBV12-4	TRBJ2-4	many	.	TGTGCCAGCAGTTTGGAGGGAAGACTAGCCAAAAACATTCAGTACTTC	CASSLEGRLAKNIQYF
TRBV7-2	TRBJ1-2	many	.	TGTGCCAGCAGACCAACACCTAACTATGGCTACACCTTC	CASRPTPNYGYTF
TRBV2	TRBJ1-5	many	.	TGTGCCAGCGCGGGCGAGGGCGGCAATCAGCCCCAGCATTTT	CASAGEGGNQPQHF
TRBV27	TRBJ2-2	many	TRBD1	TGTGCCAGCAGTTTGTCCGGGACAGTGAACACCGGGGAGCTGTTTTTT	CASSLSGTVNTGELFF
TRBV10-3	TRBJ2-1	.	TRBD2	TGTGCCATCAGTGGGACTAGCCTCAATTCTGGGAATGAGCAGTTCTTC	CAISGTSLNSGNEQFF
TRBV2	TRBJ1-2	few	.	TGTGCCAGCAGTTCAGACGGCCTGGTGGGGTATGGCTACACCTTC	CASSSDGLVGYGYTF
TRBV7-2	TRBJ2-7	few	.	TGTGCCAGCAGCTTAGTCAGTTCCTACGAGCAGTACTTC	CASSLVSSYEQYF
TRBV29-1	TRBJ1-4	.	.	TGCAGCGTTGACAGTACTAATGAAAAACTGTTTTTT	CSVDSTNEKLFF
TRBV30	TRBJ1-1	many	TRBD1	TGTGCCTGGTCCGGACAGGCAAGCCTAGCTTTCTTT	CAWSGQASLAFF
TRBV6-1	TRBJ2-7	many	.	TGTGCCAGCAGTGAAGGTGGTGCATACTACGAGCAGTACTTC	CASSEGGAYYEQYF
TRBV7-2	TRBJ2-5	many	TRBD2	TGTGCCAGCAGCGCCGGGACTAGCGTTCAAGAGACCCAGTACTTC	CASSAGTSVQETQYF
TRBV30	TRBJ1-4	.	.	TGTGCCTGGAGCGAGAGTGGTAATGAAAAACTGTTTTTT	CAWSESGNEKLFF
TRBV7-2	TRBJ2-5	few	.	TGTGCCAGCAGCTTATGGAGGGCAGGAGGAACTAAAGAGACCCAGTACTTC	CASSLWRAGGTKETQYF
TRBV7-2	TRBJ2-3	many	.	TGTGCCAGCAGTCTAGGGGGGATGAATACGCAGTATTTT	CASSLGGMNTQYF
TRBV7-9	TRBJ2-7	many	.	TGTGCCAGCAGTGCGGAGACACCTTCCTACGAGCAGTACTTC	CASSAETPSYEQYF
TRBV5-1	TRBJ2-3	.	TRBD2	TGCGCCAGCAGCCCGGGACTAGCGGGAAGGGGCACAGATACGCAGTATTTT	CASSPGLAGRGTDTQYF
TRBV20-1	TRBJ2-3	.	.	TGCAGTGCTGAGCCCACCTACTCCACAGATACGCAGTATTTT	CSAEPTYSTDTQYF
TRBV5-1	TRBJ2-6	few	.	TGCGCCAGCAGCGTCCCCACAGGGCCAGGGGCCAACGTCCTGACTTTC	CASSVPTGPGANVLTF
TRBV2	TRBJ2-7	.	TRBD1	TGTGCCAGCAGTACCCAGGGGGCGCAAGACGAGCAGTACTTC	CASSTQGAQDEQYF
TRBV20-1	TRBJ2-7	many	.	TGCAGTGCTAGAGCGGAGAGCGTCACCTACGAGCAGTACTTC	CSARAESVTYEQYF
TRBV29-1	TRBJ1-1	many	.	TGCAGCGTTGTGGACGTATTGAACACTGAAGCTTTCTTT	CSVVDVLNTEAFF
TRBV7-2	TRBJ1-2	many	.	TGTGCCAGCAGCTTATCGGCCCTGGGGCCCTATGGCTACACCTTC	CASSLSALGPYGYTF
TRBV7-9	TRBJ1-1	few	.	TGTGCCAGCAGCTTAATAGGAACTGAAGCTTTCTTT	CASSLIGTEAFF
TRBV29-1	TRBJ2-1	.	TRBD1	TGCAGCGGTACCCGACAGGGAAAGGGCAATGAGCAGTTCTTC	CSGTRQGKGNEQFF